This TCR beta chain comes out of a study of low-dose radiotherapy and immunotherapy resistance in tumors. On the study more broadly: Members of Cohort 1 were treated with 0.5 Gy per fraction every 2 weeks. The prescribed total PTV dose was 6.5 Gy. Those assigned to Cohort 2 were treated with 1 Gy per fraction every two weeks (13 Gy in total over 26 weeks). The study administered intravenous cyclophosphamide at 200 mg/m2 every two weeks, one day ahead of radiation and immunotherapy.

Time point specified: after trial treatment. Described treatment: LDRT plus nivolumab, ipilimumab, low-dose cyclophosphamide and aspirin (RACIN trial). An approximately 19-cycle PCR with a constant-region primer and V-primer adapter amplified TCRs. Each CDR3 protein gets one entry after TCRdb re-called the reads with MiXCR. Found here are roughly 50,000 distinct CDR3 sequences, approximately 35% of them singletons; the top ten hold approximately 7.6%. Within the sample, this clonotype is medium-sized. The germline V gene encodes CDR1 SGHAT and CDR2 FQNNGV. The CDR3 is made up of 13 amino acids. Between the trimmed V and J ends, which lost 5 bases and 5 bases, there was a span of 12 bases.

Sequenced here: PBMCs, sampled after low-dose radiotherapy plus immunotherapy. The chain is built from TRBV11-2 and TRBJ2-5, with TRBD1 as a possible D gene (5 bases). This sequence originates from a male donor with rectosigmoid adenocarcinoma. The CDR3 DNA reads as TGTGCCAGCAGCCTGGCAGGGTTGGAGACCCAGTACTTC. It codes for CASSLAGLETQYF. The variable domain in full, completed from reference TRBV11-2 and TRBJ2-5, reads EAGVAQSPRYKIIEKRQSVAFWCNPISGHATLYWYQQILGQGPKLLIQFQNNGVVDDSQLPKDRFSAERLKGVDSTLKIQPAKLEDSAVYLCASSLAGLETQYFGPGTRLLVL.